Following are 23 T cell receptor beta chains from one sample sequenced in a study of cytomegalovirus exposure and HLA in healthy donors. Vbeta (60) and Jbeta (13) primers were used in the PCR. Using immunoSEQ multiplex PCR, the repertoire was profiled, and TCRdb retains in-frame clones only, with some absent. The table records some 200,000 clones, around 80% of them present only once. Sequenced input: PBMCs. The receptors stem from a woman in her sixties or seventies in good health and CMV-seropositive.

Notes on this clone: This specimen includes other DNA sequences encoding the same CDR3. The chain combines TRBV28 with TRBJ1-3; perhaps TRBD1 as D (5 bases). With 3 bases removed from V and 3 bases from J, the gap between germline ends came to 9 bases. Germline-derived CDR1 and CDR2 are MDHEN and SYDVKM. This CDR3 comprises 14 residues. The CDR3 region is CASSLGGGGNTIYF. The CDR3 nucleotides read TGTGCCAGCAGTTTGGGGGGGGGTGGAAACACCATATATTTT.

J is TRBJ1-6 and V is TRBV7-8; 11 bases fit TRBD1. Germline V gene sequence: CDR1 SGHVS, CDR2 FQNEAQ. This CDR3 contains 15 residues. V shed 3 bases, J shed 10 bases, and the junction held 5 bases outside the gene matches. This CDR3 is CASSFWGTGGSPLHF. DNA of the CDR3: TGTGCCAGCAGCTTTTGGGGGACAGGGGGGTCACCCCTCCACTTT.

The chain uses TRBV7-2 and TRBJ2-7; D not certain. The CDR3 has 14 residues. V lost 2 bases and J 3 bases, leaving 11 bases between the germline ends. CDR1 and CDR2 (germline): SGHTA, FQGNSA. CDR3: CASSLIKLNYEQYF. In DNA, the CDR3 is TGTGCCAGCAGCTTAATAAAGCTGAACTACGAGCAGTACTTC.

The chain recombines TRBV5-1 with TRBJ2-5; D not certain. The J call is doubtful: the DNA matches TRBJ2-7 better. The V gene's germline CDR1 is SGHRS and CDR2 YFSETQ. The CDR3 is 12 residues long. The DNA for the CDR3 is TGCGCCAGCAGCTTGGGGCACTACGAGCAGTACTTC. The encoded protein is CASSLGHYEQYF.

V usage is TRBV10-3 and J usage is TRBJ1-1, with TRBD1 matching 7 bases. The CDR3 is 13 amino acids. Losses at the gene ends were 6 bases for V and 3 bases for J; bases not matched to a gene: 4. Germline CDR1 is ENHRY and CDR2 is SYGVKD. The CDR3 loop is CAIRETGDTEAFF. The CDR3 DNA reads as TGTGCCATCAGAGAAACAGGGGACACTGAAGCTTTCTTT.

This clone occurred a few times. The V gene is TRBV2, the J gene TRBJ1-5, with TRBD1 matching 11 bases. V lost 6 bases, J lost 7 bases, and 5 bases stayed unmatched. The germline V gene has CDR1 SNHLY and CDR2 FYNNEI. The CDR3 has 14 residues. CDR3 sequence (DNA): TGTGCCAGCAGGGGACAGGGGGTTTACCAGCCCCAGCATTTT. It translates to CASRGQGVYQPQHF.

The chain joins TRBV14 to TRBJ1-6, with TRBD1 identical over 10 bases. CDR3 length: 13 amino acids. From germline, CDR1 is SGHDN and CDR2 FVKESK. Trimming removed 6 bases from V and 9 bases from J; junction bases left unmatched: 2. This CDR3 is CASSDRGLSPLHF. Here the CDR3 DNA reads TGTGCCAGCAGTGACAGGGGGCTTTCACCCCTCCACTTT.

The rearrangement links TRBV6-4 to TRBJ1-6; the D gene is possibly TRBD1 (6 bases). The CDR3 consists of 14 residues. Between the trimmed V and J ends, which lost 3 bases and 9 bases, there was a span of 12 bases. Germline values: CDR1 MRHNA, CDR2 SNTAGT. This chain's CDR3 is CASSEGGAGSPLHF. The CDR3 DNA reads as TGTGCCAGCAGTGAGGGGGGGGCGGGTTCACCCCTCCACTTT.

The rearrangement uses TRBV27 and TRBJ2-1; D call uncertain. V lost 0 bases and J 8 bases, leaving 8 bases between the germline ends. The CDR3 contains 13 residues. Germline V gives CDR1 MNHEY, CDR2 SMNVEV (reference sequence). CDR3 sequence: CASSLSQKDEQFF. CDR3 sequence (DNA): TGTGCCAGCAGTTTATCGCAGAAAGATGAGCAGTTCTTC.

This clone was observed a single time. The chain couples TRBV13 to TRBJ1-1, with TRBD1 as a possible D gene (5 bases). The CDR3 consists of 14 residues. Germline V gene lookup returns CDR1 PRHDT and CDR2 FYEKMQ (reference sequence). Trimming left V 5 bases short and J 7 bases short, with 17 bases between. CDR3 sequence reads: CASSDRSGRIEAFF. The CDR3 DNA follows: TGTGCCAGCAGCGACCGGTCAGGGCGGATTGAAGCTTTCTTT.

Notes on this clone: The junction shows a germline mismatch at one end, possibly a read error. The rearrangement links TRBV7-9 to TRBJ1-1; maybe TRBD1 (5 bases). The CDR3 length is 17 residues. Germline V gene sequence: CDR1 SEHNR, CDR2 FQNEAQ (reference sequence). The CDR3 reads CSSSLAGGSIENTEAFF. CDR3 nucleotide sequence: TGTTCCAGCAGCTTAGCGGGGGGGTCAATAGAGAACACTGAAGCTTTCTTT.

The chain joins TRBV6-5 to TRBJ1-6; the match to TRBD1 covers 8 bases. Trimming took 0 bases from V and 10 from J; bases not matched to a gene: 5. Germline V gene data show CDR1 as MNHEY and CDR2 as SVGAGI. This CDR3 has 15 residues. For the CDR3, the DNA is TGTGCCAGCAGTTACTCGGAAACAGGGGGATCACCCCTCCACTTT. Encoded protein: CASSYSETGGSPLHF.

This clone was found a few times. CDR3 sequence (DNA): TGTGCCAGCAGCAGGACAGTGAACACTGAAGCTTTCTTT. This sequence encodes CASSRTVNTEAFF. This sequence joins TRBV6-5 and TRBJ1-1; a weak D match, TRBD1 (6 bases). Trimming cost V 6 bases and J 0 bases, with 8 bases left between them. The CDR3 loop spans 13 amino acids. Germline CDR1 and CDR2: MNHEY and SVGAGI.

This rearrangement joins TRBV18 to TRBJ1-4; 7 bases are shared with TRBD1. The CDR3 covers 16 residues. Germline V CDR1 and CDR2: KGHSH, LQKENI. V trimming: 4 bases; J trimming: 1 base; junction bases outside the gene matches: 6. The CDR3 region is CASSRDRAKTNEKLFF. For the CDR3, the DNA is TGTGCCAGCTCACGAGACAGGGCTAAAACTAATGAAAAACTGTTTTTT.

V and J are TRBV14 and TRBJ2-1; 9 nucleotides match TRBD2. CDR1 is SGHDN and CDR2 is FVKESK in the germline V gene. J was trimmed by 2 bases and V by 1 base; bases with no gene match: 12. The CDR3 is 19 residues long. The DNA for the CDR3 is TGTGCCAGCAGCCAAGTTCAGTGGTCTAGCGGGGTCACCTACAATGAGCAGTTCTTC. Protein: CASSQVQWSSGVTYNEQFF.

The chain recombines TRBV7-2 with TRBJ1-3, with unresolved D. Trimming cost V 0 bases and J 2 bases, with 5 bases left between them. The CDR3 sequence is 14 residues long. The germline V gene encodes CDR1 SGHTA and CDR2 FQGNSA. CDR3 nucleotide sequence: TGTGCCAGCAGCTTAGCATCAACTGGAAACACCATATATTTT. Its translation: CASSLASTGNTIYF.

The rearrangement links TRBV7-6 to TRBJ2-3; perhaps TRBD2 as D (5 bases). The germline V and J ends were trimmed by 5 bases and 4 bases, with 13 bases remaining between them. CDR1 is SGHVS, CDR2 FNYEAQ, per germline. There are 14 residues in the CDR3. The CDR3 protein is CASSPRTGADTQYF. In nucleotides, the CDR3 is TGTGCCAGCAGCCCAAGGACTGGCGCAGATACGCAGTATTTT.

The chain combines TRBV5-1 with TRBJ2-7, with TRBD2 identical over 8 bases. V shed 2 bases and J 7 bases; nucleotides not matched to a gene: 5. This CDR3 region has 13 residues. The germline V gene encodes CDR1 SGHRS and CDR2 YFSETQ. The CDR3 spells CASSFLSGNEQYF. The DNA for the CDR3 is TGCGCCAGCAGCTTTCTTAGCGGGAATGAGCAGTACTTC.

V and J are TRBV2 and TRBJ1-4, with D perhaps matching TRBD1 (6 bases). The CDR3 loop spans 15 amino acids. In germline, CDR1 is SNHLY, CDR2 FYNNEI. Trimming shortened V by 4 bases and J by 8 bases, and 17 bases separated the two germline ends. The CDR3 DNA reads TGTGCCAGCAGTGTTTCACAGGGTGTAGGGGAAAAACTGTTTTTT. It translates to CASSVSQGVGEKLFF.

The chain carries TRBV30 and TRBJ1-5, with a possible D match to TRBD1 (5 bases). V lost 2 bases and J lost 6, with 11 bases in between. Germline CDR1 GTSNPN, CDR2 SVGIG (reference sequence). The CDR3 has 13 residues. The CDR3 DNA is TGTGCCTGGAGTAACAGGCTCCTTCAGCCCCAGCATTTT. This gives the protein CAWSNRLLQPQHF.

CDR3 nucleotide sequence: TGTGCCATCAGTGAGAATAGGGCGGGGGGGGCCCGGTCGCAGTATTTT. Encoded protein: CAISENRAGGARSQYF. The genes are TRBV10-3 and TRBJ2-3; 9 positions agree with TRBD2. This CDR3 has 16 amino acids. The germline V gene encodes CDR1 ENHRY and CDR2 SYGVKD. J was trimmed by 10 bases and V by 2 bases; bases with no gene match: 13.

The genes are TRBV7-2 and TRBJ1-2, with TRBD1 matching 7 bases. The V gene's germline CDR1 is SGHTA and CDR2 FQGNSA. The CDR3 extends over 12 amino acids. Trimming took 5 bases from V and 8 from J; bases not matched to a gene: 5. This CDR3 reads CASSPGGRGYTF. CDR3 coding DNA: TGTGCCAGCAGCCCAGGGGGACGGGGCTACACCTTC. Looking up the rest from reference TRBV7-2 and TRBJ1-2 gives the full variable domain: GAGVSQSPSNKVTEKGKDVELRCDPISGHTALYWYRQSLGQGLEFLIYFQGNSAPDKSGLPSDRFSAERTGGSVSTLTIQRTQQEDSAVYLCASSPGGRGYTFGSGTRLTVV.

The gene calls are TRBV9 and TRBJ2-1; weak D call: TRBD1 (7 bases). The CDR3 has 14 amino acids. Germline V gives CDR1 SGDLS, CDR2 YYNGEE. With 7 bases removed from V and 0 bases from J, the gap between germline ends came to 11 bases. The chain's CDR3 is CASGGDSSYNEQFF. The DNA for the CDR3 is TGTGCCAGCGGAGGGGACAGCTCCTACAATGAGCAGTTCTTC.